Below, 8 T cell receptor beta chains from the same sample are listed, as sequenced in a study of blood T cell repertoires in COVID-19. Using immunoSEQ multiplex PCR, the repertoire was profiled, and TCRdb retains in-frame clones only, with some absent. Of 100,000 to 150,000 clones listed, 65% to 85% are singletons. Sequenced material: peripheral blood. The receptors were gathered from a man between 70 and 80 years old with acute or convalescent COVID-19.

The chain couples TRBV6-6 to TRBJ1-1; 8 bases agree with TRBD1. The CDR3 spans 15 residues. Per germline, CDR1 MNHNY and CDR2 SVGAGI (reference sequence). The J segment lost 5 bases and the V segment lost 2 bases, leaving 7 bases of the junction unmatched. This chain's CDR3 is CASSYGGQVETEAFF. The DNA of the CDR3 is TGTGCCAGCAGTTACGGGGGACAGGTCGAAACTGAAGCTTTCTTT.

The chain has TRBV7-2 and TRBJ2-7; TRBD2 is a possible D gene (6 bases). CDR3 size: 14 residues. Germline assignment: CDR1 SGHTA and CDR2 FQGNSA. The germline V and J ends were trimmed by 3 bases and 5 bases, with 14 bases remaining between them. CDR3 sequence (DNA): TGTGCCAGCAGCTTGCTTGTGGGAGGCCACGAGCAGTACTTC. It encodes CASSLLVGGHEQYF.

The genes are TRBV5-6 and TRBJ2-1, with TRBD1 matching over 8 bases. Trimming took 2 bases from V and 8 from J; bases not matched to a gene: 9. Germline V gene data show CDR1 as SGHDT and CDR2 as YYEEEE. The CDR3 length is 15 residues. The CDR3, as DNA: TGTGCCAGCAGCTTCAGACAGGGGTACGTTTATGAGCAGTTCTTC. Translating gives CASSFRQGYVYEQFF.

Points on this clone: An end of the junction differs from the germline gene, which may be a read error. V gene TRBV7-3 combines with J gene TRBJ2-6; tentatively, D is TRBD2 (5 bases). In germline, CDR1 is SGHTA, CDR2 FQGTGA. The CDR3 length is 16 residues. The CDR3 is CASSLRPRGGVNVLTF. CDR3 bases: TGTGCCAGCAGTTTACGTCCCCGGGGTGGGGTCAACGTCCTGACTTTC.

This chain connects TRBV18 to TRBJ1-5; 8 bases align to TRBD1. The CDR3 has 14 residues. CDR1 is KGHSH, CDR2 LQKENI, per germline. The V segment lost 2 bases and the J segment 5 bases; nucleotides outside the gene matches: 2. CDR3 residues: CASSPGGQDQPQHF. As DNA, the CDR3 is TGTGCCAGCTCACCAGGGGGACAGGATCAGCCCCAGCATTTT.

The chain joins TRBV19 to TRBJ1-5; D unclear. The CDR3 runs to 16 residues. Per germline, CDR1 LNHDA and CDR2 SQIVND (reference sequence). V lost 3 bases to trimming and J lost 0 bases, with 12 bases between them. Here the CDR3 reads CASSIGGSDSNQPQHF. The DNA of the CDR3 is TGTGCCAGTAGTATCGGTGGCAGCGATAGCAATCAGCCCCAGCATTTT.

A few counts support this clone. The CDR3 DNA reads TGTGCCAGCAGCCCCCCCGGCGGGGGTCACTATGGCTACACCTTC. It codes for CASSPPGGGHYGYTF. The chain has TRBV5-6 and TRBJ1-2; weak D call: TRBD1 (5 bases). Deletions cut 4 bases from V and 3 bases from J, with 16 bases between. The CDR3 has 15 residues. The V gene's germline CDR1 is SGHDT and CDR2 YYEEEE.

V usage is TRBV25-1 and J usage is TRBJ2-7; D might be TRBD1 (5 bases). Trimming pared 8 bases from V and 4 bases from J, leaving 15 bases between. Germline CDR1 is MGHDK and CDR2 is SYGVNS. This CDR3 spans 13 amino acids. The CDR3 coding sequence is TGTGCCAGCGGAAACTCAGGGATATACGAGCAGTACTTC. Amino acid sequence: CASGNSGIYEQYF.